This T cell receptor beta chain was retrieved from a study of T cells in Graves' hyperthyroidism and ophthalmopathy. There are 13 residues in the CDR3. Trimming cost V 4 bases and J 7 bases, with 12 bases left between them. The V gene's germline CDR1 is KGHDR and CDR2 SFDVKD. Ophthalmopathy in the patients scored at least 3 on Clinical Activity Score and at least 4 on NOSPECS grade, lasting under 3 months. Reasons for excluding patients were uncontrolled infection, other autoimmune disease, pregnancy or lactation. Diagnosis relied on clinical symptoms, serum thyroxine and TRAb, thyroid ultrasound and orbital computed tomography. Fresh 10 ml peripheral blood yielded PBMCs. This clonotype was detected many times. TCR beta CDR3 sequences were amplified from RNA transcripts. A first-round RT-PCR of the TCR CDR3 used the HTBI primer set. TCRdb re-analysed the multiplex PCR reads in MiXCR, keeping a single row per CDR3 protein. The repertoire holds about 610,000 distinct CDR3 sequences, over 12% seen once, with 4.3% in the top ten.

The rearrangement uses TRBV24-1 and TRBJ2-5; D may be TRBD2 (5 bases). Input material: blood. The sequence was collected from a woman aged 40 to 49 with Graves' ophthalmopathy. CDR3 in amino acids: CATSETTRGTQYF. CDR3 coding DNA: TGTGCCACCAGTGAGACTACTCGGGGGACCCAGTACTTC.